The 15 T cell receptor beta chains in this list originate from one sample, sequenced in a study of blood T cell repertoires in COVID-19. This table comes from immunoSEQ multiplex PCR, and its TCRdb copy is limited to in-frame clones, with some not included. The sample lists some 300,000 clones; roughly 90% were seen once. The sample comprised PBMCs or T cells enriched from blood (not recorded which). The receptors stem from a woman aged 50 to 60 who had been exposed to COVID-19.

The chain has TRBV20-1 and TRBJ2-1, with 8 bases aligning to TRBD2. Germline assignment: CDR1 DFQATT and CDR2 SNEGSKA (reference sequence). The CDR3 contains 18 residues. V was pared by 3 bases and J by 2 bases, with 15 bases of the junction left unmatched. CDR3 loop: CSASYRGGGFGAYNEQFF. In nucleotides, the CDR3 is TGCAGTGCTAGTTATCGGGGGGGCGGGTTCGGCGCCTACAATGAGCAGTTCTTC.

This rearrangement joins TRBV18 to TRBJ2-7, with D tentatively TRBD1 (6 bases). Germline CDR1 is KGHSH and CDR2 is LQKENI. The V and J ends lost 3 bases and 3 bases respectively, with 15 bases between them. The CDR3 is made up of 15 amino acids. The CDR3 protein is CASSPPNRAGYEQYF. CDR3 sequence (DNA): TGTGCCAGCTCACCGCCAAACAGGGCTGGCTACGAGCAGTACTTC.

This clone was seen a single time. This sequence joins TRBV19 and TRBJ2-7; D unclear. Germline values: CDR1 LNHDA, CDR2 SQIVND (reference sequence). CDR3 size: 14 residues. Deletions cut 4 bases from V and 6 bases from J, with 16 bases between. This CDR3 reads CASSNARGGGEQYF. DNA of the CDR3: TGTGCCAGTAGTAACGCCCGAGGTGGCGGCGAGCAGTACTTC.

The genes are TRBV7-2 and TRBJ2-7; 9 bases map to TRBD1. Germline CDR1 reads SGHTA; CDR2 reads FQGNSA. V trimming: 3 bases; J trimming: 6 bases; junction bases outside the gene matches: 9. This CDR3 comprises 15 residues. The CDR3 spells CASSFSDRGLSEQYF. The CDR3 DNA reads TGTGCCAGCAGCTTTTCGGACAGGGGTTTAAGCGAGCAGTACTTC.

This sequence joins TRBV3-1 (or the pseudogene TRBV3-2) and TRBJ1-5, with D maybe TRBD1 (5 bases). CDR1 is LGHDT, CDR2 YNNKEL, per germline (reference sequence). Trimming removed 3 bases at V and 7 bases at J, with 13 bases between. The CDR3 totals 14 residues. The CDR3 reads CASSQGLPSQPQHF. DNA of the CDR3: TGTGCCAGCAGCCAGGGGCTGCCTTCCCAGCCCCAGCATTTT.

The chain uses TRBV7-2 and TRBJ1-2, with D tentatively TRBD1 (5 bases). The CDR3 covers 15 residues. With 5 bases removed from V and 4 bases from J, the gap between germline ends came to 17 bases. Germline CDR1 reads SGHTA; CDR2 reads FQGNSA. CDR3 coding DNA: TGTGCCAGCAGCCCGCGGGGGAGAGGGAGCTATGGCTACACCTTC. Residues: CASSPRGRGSYGYTF.

The V call is TRBV7-8, the J call TRBJ1-1; 7 bases are shared with TRBD1. The CDR3 loop spans 14 amino acids. V lost 5 bases, J lost 1 base, and 4 bases stayed unmatched. CDR1 is SGHVS and CDR2 is FQNEAQ in the germline V gene. The CDR3 here is CASSSGTANTEAFF. The CDR3 nucleotides are TGTGCCAGCAGCAGTGGGACAGCGAACACTGAAGCTTTCTTT.

CDR3 sequence: CASSTLTREILGNVLTF. CDR3 nucleotides: TGTGCCAGTAGTACCTTAACCCGGGAAATTTTGGGCAACGTCCTGACTTTC. J is TRBJ2-6 and V is TRBV19, with a weak D call TRBD2 (5 bases). The germline gives CDR1 LNHDA, CDR2 SQIVND (reference sequence). Trimming pared 4 bases from V and 9 bases from J, leaving 22 bases between. The CDR3 spans 17 residues.

This clone showed up many times. The V call is TRBV28, the J call TRBJ1-1, with 8 bases lining up with TRBD1. Trimming removed 4 bases from V and 1 base from J; junction bases left unmatched: 5. CDR1 and CDR2 (germline): MDHEN, SYDVKM. This CDR3 region has 15 residues. The CDR3 protein is CASSSPGGPNTEAFF. CDR3 DNA: TGTGCCAGCAGTTCCCCAGGGGGCCCGAACACTGAAGCTTTCTTT.

This clone was seen just once. The V call is TRBV2, the J call TRBJ2-7; D call uncertain. This CDR3 comprises 12 residues. Germline CDR1 and CDR2: SNHLY and FYNNEI. The V gene lost 2 bases and the J gene lost 3 bases, with 5 bases spanning the gap. Written as DNA, the CDR3 is TGTGCCAGCAGTGAACCCTTCTACGAGCAGTACTTC. Protein: CASSEPFYEQYF.

This chain connects TRBV28 to TRBJ1-5; possibly TRBD1 for D (5 bases). V was pared by 6 bases and J by 0 bases, with 12 bases between. The CDR3 consists of 15 residues. Germline V gene data show CDR1 as MDHEN and CDR2 as SYDVKM. The CDR3 DNA reads TGTGCCAGCAGACGAGACAGTTATAGCAATCAGCCCCAGCATTTT. Translation: CASRRDSYSNQPQHF.

The chain joins TRBV6-5 to TRBJ1-1; perhaps TRBD1 as D (5 bases). Germline V CDR1 and CDR2: MNHEY, SVGAGI. Trimming left V 6 bases short and J 4 bases short, with 12 bases between. This CDR3 has 13 amino acids. The CDR3 region is CASRELGGTEAFF. The CDR3 nucleotides are TGTGCCAGCAGGGAGCTCGGGGGCACTGAAGCTTTCTTT.

The V call is TRBV3-1 (or the pseudogene TRBV3-2), the J call TRBJ1-2; 9 bases line up with TRBD1. CDR3 length: 15 amino acids. The germline gives CDR1 LGHDT, CDR2 YNNKEL (reference sequence). The trim removed 1 base at V and 3 bases at J, leaving 3 bases unmatched. For the CDR3, the DNA is TGTGCCAGCAGCCAAGGGACAGGGGTGTACTATGGCTACACCTTC. This gives the protein CASSQGTGVYYGYTF.

The V call is TRBV19, the J call TRBJ2-1; 7 nucleotides line up with TRBD1. The CDR3 covers 16 residues. Per the germline V gene, CDR1 is LNHDA and CDR2 is SQIVND (reference sequence). The V gene end was trimmed by 5 bases and the J gene end by 2 bases; junction bases not matched to a gene: 9. The CDR3: CASSPDRDRAYNEQFF. CDR3 bases: TGTGCCAGTAGTCCCGACCGGGACAGAGCCTACAATGAGCAGTTCTTC.

This clone was observed a handful of times. The chain uses TRBV19 and TRBJ1-3, with D unresolved. There are 16 residues in the CDR3. The V gene's germline CDR1 is LNHDA and CDR2 SQIVND (reference sequence). V lost 2 bases and J lost 2, with 13 bases in between. As DNA, the CDR3 is TGTGCCAGTAGTATATTTAGGAGCACCACTGGAAACACCATATATTTT. The encoded protein is CASSIFRSTTGNTIYF.